This is a list of T cell receptor beta chains from one sample in a study of T cells in Graves' hyperthyroidism and ophthalmopathy. One entry per CDR3 protein, called by TCRdb with MiXCR from the multiplex PCR reads. The sample holds more than 250,000 distinct CDR3 sequences, 13% to 15% seen once. Sequencing was carried out using blood. The source is a woman between 45 and 65 years old with Graves' hyperthyroidism that later progressed to Graves' ophthalmopathy. The CDR3 runs from the conserved cysteine through the conserved F or W. Fields, in order: CDR3 DNA, CDR3 protein, D gene, clone size, CDR3 length, J gene, V gene. A D gene is named only where the DNA matches it firmly. Only some rows state a clone size, as once, few, many or a class for expanded clones.

TGTGCCAGCACCACTATACCAAACTCCTACAATGAGCAGTTCTTC CASTTIPNSYNEQFF . few 15 TRBJ2-1 TRBV5-4
TGTGCCAGCAGCGAAGGCTTCGGGGGAGAGACCCAGTACTTC CASSEGFGGETQYF . many 14 TRBJ2-5 TRBV2
TGCAGTGCTAGAGATCCCCTCAGACAGGGTACAAACTATGGCTACACCTTC CSARDPLRQGTNYGYTF TRBD1 many 17 TRBJ1-2 TRBV20-1
TGCGCCAGCAGCCAAGACCGACAGGGTGGCGAGCAGTACTTC CASSQDRQGGEQYF TRBD1 few 14 TRBJ2-7 TRBV4-1
TGTGCCAGCAGTGATCTCCGCAGCGACAATGAGCAGTTCTTC CASSDLRSDNEQFF . many 14 TRBJ2-1 TRBV12-3/TRBV12-4
TGTGCCAGCTCCTGGAGAGAGACCCAGTACTTC CASSWRETQYF . . 11 TRBJ2-5 TRBV25-1
TGCGCCAGCAGCCAAGCTAAGACTAGCGGGAGAATTGAGCAGTTCTTC CASSQAKTSGRIEQFF TRBD2 few 16 TRBJ2-1 TRBV4-1
TGTGCCAGCACTCTCCTAGGGGGGGTGCAGTTCTTC CASTLLGGVQFF . many 12 TRBJ2-1 TRBV13
TGCAGCGGCAGACAAAACACCGGGGAGCTGTTTTTT CSGRQNTGELFF . few 12 TRBJ2-2 TRBV29-1
TGTGCCAGCAGCTCCGGGACTAGCGGAGAGACCCAGTACTTC CASSSGTSGETQYF TRBD2 few 14 TRBJ2-5 TRBV5-6